This TCR beta chain comes out of a study of blood T cell repertoires in COVID-19. Turning to the study itself: Both acute and convalescent COVID-19 samples were obtained from the United States, Italy and Spain.

Sequencing used immunoSEQ multiplex PCR; TCRdb keeps in-frame clones, though not all of them. There are about 15,000 clones in the sample; approximately 84% occur only once, and roughly 9.7% lies in the top ten. Looked up from germline, CDR1 is KGHSH and CDR2 is LQKENI. There are 13 residues in the CDR3. Trimming took off 2 bases at V and 8 bases at J, with 12 bases between the two ends. What was sequenced was peripheral blood. The V gene is TRBV18, the J gene TRBJ1-1; tentative D call: TRBD1 (6 bases). This sequence originates from a human donor in a cohort sampled during active COVID-19. CDR3 loop: CASSPTTGREAFF. DNA of the CDR3: TGTGCCAGCTCACCAACGACAGGACGCGAAGCTTTCTTT.